The 26 T cell receptor beta chains below all came from one sample that was sequenced in a study of blood T cell repertoires in COVID-19. Clones were sequenced by immunoSEQ multiplex PCR, and TCRdb holds only the in-frame ones, with some missing. The data contain about 16,000 clones, more than 75% of them singletons. The sample comprised peripheral blood. All receptors derive from a human donor in a cohort sampled during active COVID-19.

This sequence joins TRBV11-2 and TRBJ1-1; the D gene is possibly TRBD1 (5 bases). V was pared by 4 bases and J by 5 bases, with 20 bases between. Germline V lookup: CDR1 SGHAT, CDR2 FQNNGV. CDR3 length equals 16 residues. The CDR3 region is CASSSQVFSPVTEAFF. The CDR3 coding sequence is TGTGCCAGCAGCTCACAGGTTTTTTCCCCAGTAACTGAAGCTTTCTTT.

This chain uses TRBV4-2 with TRBJ2-1; 9 bases align to TRBD2. The germline gives CDR1 LGHNA, CDR2 YNFKEQ. Trimming removed 0 bases from V and 8 bases from J; junction bases left unmatched: 14. This CDR3 contains 18 residues. CDR3 region: CASSQDPGGAGGRDEQFF. DNA for the CDR3: TGTGCCAGCAGCCAAGATCCCGGGGGAGCGGGGGGCAGGGATGAGCAGTTCTTC.

This chain connects TRBV9 to TRBJ1-3, with 7 bases fitting TRBD1. Losses at the gene ends were 3 bases for V and 3 bases for J; bases not matched to a gene: 3. This CDR3 spans 14 amino acids. From germline, CDR1 is SGDLS and CDR2 YYNGEE. The CDR3 spells CASSAQGDGNTIYF. The CDR3 DNA follows: TGTGCCAGCAGCGCCCAGGGGGATGGAAACACCATATATTTT.

The chain links TRBV27 to TRBJ1-2; no reliable D call. V was trimmed by 2 bases and J by 1 base, leaving 8 bases between them. The CDR3 length is 14 residues. CDR1 is MNHEY and CDR2 is SMNVEV in the germline V gene (reference sequence). CDR3 sequence reads: CASSLTAFNYGYTF. The CDR3 region has the DNA TGTGCCAGCAGTTTAACAGCCTTTAACTATGGCTACACCTTC.

The V and J genes are TRBV7-8 and TRBJ1-2; 9 positions agree with TRBD1. From germline, CDR1 is SGHVS and CDR2 FQNEAQ. The CDR3 sequence is 15 residues long. With 1 base clipped from V and 3 bases from J, the junction kept 3 bases outside the gene matches. The CDR3 DNA sequence: TGTGCCAGCAGCTTAGGGGGGGACAGGGACTATGGCTACACCTTC. Translation: CASSLGGDRDYGYTF.

This chain joins TRBV3-1 (or the pseudogene TRBV3-2) and TRBJ1-1, with 8 nucleotides matching TRBD1. V trimming: 2 bases; J trimming: 8 bases; junction bases outside the gene matches: 7. The CDR3 consists of 14 residues. The V gene's germline CDR1 is LGHDT and CDR2 YNNKEL (reference sequence). The DNA for the CDR3 is TGTGCCAGCAGCCAACCCAACAGGGGGGGGGAAGCTTTCTTT. It translates to CASSQPNRGGEAFF.

V and J are TRBV5-6 and TRBJ2-7; 11 bases agree with TRBD1. The CDR3 runs 17 residues. The germline gives CDR1 SGHDT, CDR2 YYEEEE. The V gene end was trimmed by 3 bases and the J gene end by 5 bases; junction bases not matched to a gene: 13. Written as DNA, the CDR3 is TGTGCCAGCAGCTGGAGTTTAGGACAGGGGGCGACCAACGAGCAGTACTTC. The encoded protein is CASSWSLGQGATNEQYF.

This clone was recorded only once. The chain links TRBV5-1 to TRBJ2-7, with TRBD2 identical over 12 bases. Looked up from germline, CDR1 is SGHRS and CDR2 is YFSETQ. V dropped 7 bases and J dropped 3; count of bases not matched to a gene: 8. The CDR3 has 15 amino acids. CDR3 protein: CASRLAGVMGYEQYF. As DNA, the CDR3 is TGCGCCAGCCGACTAGCGGGGGTGATGGGCTACGAGCAGTACTTC.

V usage is TRBV29-1 and J usage is TRBJ2-7; 8 nucleotides agree with TRBD1. Losses at the gene ends were 3 bases for V and 6 bases for J; bases not matched to a gene: 7. Germline V CDR1 and CDR2: SQVTM, ANQGSEA. The CDR3 sequence is 13 residues long. CDR3 protein: CSVETTGVGEQYF. CDR3 nucleotide sequence: TGCAGCGTTGAGACGACAGGGGTAGGCGAGCAGTACTTC.

This clone was counted a single time. This chain uses TRBV27 with TRBJ2-6, with 8 nucleotides matching TRBD2. V gave up 8 bases and J gave up 1 base; unmatched junction bases: 28. This CDR3 has 23 residues. In germline, CDR1 is MNHEY, CDR2 SMNVEV (reference sequence). In DNA, the CDR3 is TGTGCCAGCCGAACCGGGAGGGAGGACTCGTTGGGGAGAACTAGATCTGGGGCCAACGTCCTGACTTTC. Its protein product is CASRTGREDSLGRTRSGANVLTF.

The chain couples TRBV6-2 or TRBV6-3 to TRBJ1-5; possibly TRBD1 for D (6 bases). The CDR3 loop spans 15 amino acids. The germline V and J ends were trimmed by 2 bases and 2 bases, with 10 bases remaining between them. Germline V gene lookup returns CDR1 MNHEY and CDR2 SVGEGT. The CDR3 loop is CASSYGGAGNQPQHF. CDR3 coding DNA: TGTGCCAGCAGTTACGGGGGGGCTGGCAATCAGCCCCAGCATTTT.

This chain links TRBV7-8 with TRBJ2-2; D possibly corresponds to TRBD1 (5 bases). V lost 6 bases to trimming and J lost 2 bases, with 13 bases between them. Germline lookup yields CDR1 SGHVS and CDR2 FQNEAQ. The CDR3 covers 15 residues. This chain's CDR3 is CASRSVGLNTGELFF. CDR3 in DNA: TGTGCCAGCAGGTCTGTGGGGCTTAACACCGGGGAGCTGTTTTTT.

This clone showed up just a few times. The rearrangement links TRBV7-8 to TRBJ1-5; D might be TRBD1 (6 bases). V was cut by 5 bases and J by 4 bases, with 9 bases left in between. Looked up from germline, CDR1 is SGHVS and CDR2 is FQNEAQ. The CDR3 contains 13 residues. CDR3 loop: CASSAGVNQPQHF. The CDR3 nucleotides are TGTGCCAGCAGCGCAGGGGTGAATCAGCCCCAGCATTTT.

The V call is TRBV4-2, the J call TRBJ2-5; 9 bases fit TRBD2. The CDR3 is 20 amino acids. The germline CDR1 and CDR2 sequences are LGHNA and YNFKEQ. The ends lost 0 bases at V and 0 bases at J; junction bases unmatched: 14. CDR3 DNA sequence: TGTGCCAGCAGCCAAGATCGGGCGGGGGGGTTTTCATTCAACCAAGAGACCCAGTACTTC. Its translation: CASSQDRAGGFSFNQETQYF.

The chain recombines TRBV7-8 with TRBJ1-5; possibly TRBD1 for D (6 bases). The CDR3 is 17 residues long. Germline values: CDR1 SGHVS, CDR2 FQNEAQ. The V end lost 1 base, the J end lost 2 bases, and 15 bases lay between the germline ends. The CDR3 protein is CASSLVGPQGRNQPQHF. The CDR3 nucleotides read TGTGCCAGCAGCTTAGTTGGGCCTCAGGGGCGCAATCAGCCCCAGCATTTT.

This rearrangement joins TRBV24-1 to TRBJ2-2; tentative D call: TRBD1 (6 bases). CDR3 length: 17 residues. V lost 1 base to trimming and J lost 6 bases, with 17 bases between them. The germline CDR1 and CDR2 sequences are KGHDR and SFDVKD. CDR3 loop: CATSDLGGGYKAGELFF. The CDR3, as DNA: TGTGCCACCAGTGATTTAGGGGGTGGATATAAGGCCGGGGAGCTGTTTTTT.

The chain carries TRBV6-6 and TRBJ1-1; TRBD1 matches 7 bases. CDR3 length: 14 residues. Germline trimming cut 6 bases from V and 3 bases from J; bases unmatched to any gene: 7. Germline CDR1 and CDR2: MNHNY and SVGAGI (reference sequence). CDR3 residues: CASRRTGGDTEAFF. The CDR3 DNA is TGTGCCAGCAGGCGGACAGGAGGGGACACTGAAGCTTTCTTT.

The chain employs TRBV6-6 and TRBJ1-1; 7 bases are a match to TRBD1. V was clipped by 4 bases and J by 1 base; unmatched bases: 3. The CDR3 has 14 residues. Germline V gives CDR1 MNHNY, CDR2 SVGAGI (reference sequence). The CDR3 nucleotides read TGTGCCAGCAGTTTGACAGGGCAGAACACTGAAGCTTTCTTT. This translates into CASSLTGQNTEAFF.

V is TRBV4-3 and J is TRBJ1-3, with unresolved D. Germline V CDR1 and CDR2: LGHNA, YSLEER. The V end lost 4 bases, the J end lost 4 bases, and 8 bases lay between the germline ends. The CDR3 has 13 residues. The DNA of the CDR3 is TGCGCCAGCAGCCTATCTCAGGGAAACACCATATATTTT. Its translation is CASSLSQGNTIYF.

This clone was observed a few times. This sequence joins TRBV5-6 and TRBJ2-7, with TRBD1 matching over 9 bases. Trimming at V came to 2 bases and at J to 5 bases, leaving 5 bases not matched to a gene. The germline V gene encodes CDR1 SGHDT and CDR2 YYEEEE. This CDR3 spans 14 amino acids. CDR3 DNA sequence: TGTGCCAGCAGCTTAACAGGGGGCGGCGACGAGCAGTACTTC. Residues: CASSLTGGGDEQYF.

The CDR3: CASSKGTGRGANVLTF. CDR3 nucleotide sequence: TGTGCCTCTAGTAAGGGGACAGGTCGGGGGGCCAACGTCCTGACTTTC. The chain employs TRBV19 and TRBJ2-6, with 8 bases aligning to TRBD1. The CDR3 runs to 16 residues. Germline V CDR1 and CDR2: LNHDA, SQIVND (reference sequence). J lost 4 bases, V lost 11 bases, and 13 bases had no gene match.

The gene calls are TRBV2 and TRBJ2-3, with 9 bases fitting TRBD2. Looked up from germline, CDR1 is SNHLY and CDR2 is FYNNEI. V trimming: 6 bases; J trimming: 4 bases; junction bases outside the gene matches: 8. The CDR3 extends over 15 amino acids. The CDR3 sequence is CASRPGTSSSDTQYF. CDR3 sequence (DNA): TGTGCCAGCAGGCCCGGGACTAGCAGTTCAGATACGCAGTATTTT. Full variable domain (rest looked up from reference TRBV2 and TRBJ2-3): EPEVTQTPSHQVTQMGQEVILRCVPISNHLYFYWYRQILGQKVEFLVSFYNNEISEKSEIFDDQFSVERPDGSNFTLKIRSTKLEDSAMYFCASRPGTSSSDTQYFGPGTRLTVL.

The chain has TRBV11-2 and TRBJ2-7; TRBD2 matches at 9 bases. Germline CDR1 is SGHAT and CDR2 is FQNNGV. CDR3 length equals 14 residues. The V gene end was trimmed by 5 bases and the J gene end by 5 bases; junction bases not matched to a gene: 7. DNA of the CDR3: TGTGCCAGCAGCATGTCGGGACTAGCTGACGAGCAGTACTTC. This gives the protein CASSMSGLADEQYF.

V and J are TRBV15 and TRBJ1-6; no reliable D call. V gave up 5 bases and J gave up 7 bases, with 15 bases separating them. The CDR3 sequence is 15 residues long. Germline V CDR1 and CDR2: LNHNV, YYDKDF (reference sequence). The CDR3 DNA sequence: TGTGCCACCAGCCCAAGGAGGGCACGAAATTCACCCCTCCACTTT. It yields the protein CATSPRRARNSPLHF.

This clone has only one observation. The J gene is TRBJ2-2, the V gene TRBV15; 7 nucleotides align to TRBD2. There are 17 residues in the CDR3. The V gene end was trimmed by 3 bases and the J gene end by 2 bases; junction bases not matched to a gene: 9. In germline, CDR1 is LNHNV, CDR2 YYDKDF (reference sequence). CDR3 sequence: CATSSIGGNQNTGELFF. The DNA for the CDR3 is TGTGCCACCAGCAGCATCGGGGGGAATCAAAACACCGGGGAGCTGTTTTTT.

The V gene is TRBV6-2 or TRBV6-3, the J gene TRBJ2-5; tentative D call: TRBD1 (6 bases). CDR3 length: 14 amino acids. Germline V gene sequence: CDR1 MNHEY, CDR2 SVGEGT. Deletions cut 1 base from V and 2 bases from J, with 8 bases between. CDR3 sequence reads: CASSYLGQQETQYF. The DNA of the CDR3 is TGTGCCAGCAGTTACTTAGGACAGCAAGAGACCCAGTACTTC.